This T cell receptor beta chain was identified in a study of blood T cell repertoires in COVID-19. As for the study in general: There were acute and convalescent COVID-19 samples, and they came from the United States, Italy and Spain. T cells, B-cell-depleted T cells, or PBMCs supplied cDNA or gDNA.

Profiling relied on immunoSEQ multiplex PCR, and the TCRdb table lists in-frame clones only, not all of them. Of approximately 150,000 clones in the sample, 65% to 85% were seen once. This clonotype originated in a man between 70 and 80 years old with active or convalescent COVID-19. What was sequenced was peripheral blood.

The CDR3 sequence: CASSGTGAPNTGELFF. The CDR3 DNA reads as TGTGCCAGCAGTGGGACAGGGGCCCCGAACACCGGGGAGCTGTTTTTT. The chain joins TRBV6-1 to TRBJ2-2, with 9 bases fitting TRBD1. This CDR3 is built from 16 residues. The V segment lost 4 bases and the J segment 0 bases; nucleotides outside the gene matches: 3. Germline lookup yields CDR1 MNHNS and CDR2 SASEGT.